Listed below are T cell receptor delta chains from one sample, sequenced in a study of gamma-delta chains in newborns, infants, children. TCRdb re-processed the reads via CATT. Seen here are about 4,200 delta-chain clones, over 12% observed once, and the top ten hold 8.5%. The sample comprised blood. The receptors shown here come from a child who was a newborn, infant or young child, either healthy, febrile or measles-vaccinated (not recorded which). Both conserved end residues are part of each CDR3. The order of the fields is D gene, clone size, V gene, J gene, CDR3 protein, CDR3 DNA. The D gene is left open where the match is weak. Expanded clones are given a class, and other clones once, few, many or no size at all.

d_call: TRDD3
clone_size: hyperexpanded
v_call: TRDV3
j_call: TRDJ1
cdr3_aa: CAFAWWGISDKLIF
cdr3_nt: TGTGCCTTTGCCTGGTGGGGGATATCCGATAAACTCATCTTT

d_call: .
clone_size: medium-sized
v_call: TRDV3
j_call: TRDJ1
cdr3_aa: CAFAVLEWGYHEGETDKLIF
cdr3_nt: TGTGCCTTTGCGGTCCTAGAGTGGGGCTACCATGAGGGCGAGACCGATAAACTCATCTTT

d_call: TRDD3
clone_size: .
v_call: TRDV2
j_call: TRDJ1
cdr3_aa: CACDPTTGGFPYTDKLIF
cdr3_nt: TGTGCCTGTGACCCAACTACTGGGGGATTTCCGTACACCGATAAACTCATCTTT

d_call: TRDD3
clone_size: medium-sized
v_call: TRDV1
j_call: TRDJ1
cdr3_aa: CALGEKRILKFGDSPYTDKLIF
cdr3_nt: TGTGCTCTTGGGGAAAAAAGGATCCTAAAGTTCGGGGATAGCCCGTACACCGATAAACTCATCTTT

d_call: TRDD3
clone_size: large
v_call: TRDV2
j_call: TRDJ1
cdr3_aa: CAVPGGYTDKLIF
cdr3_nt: TGTGCTGTGCCTGGGGGATACACCGATAAACTCATCTTT

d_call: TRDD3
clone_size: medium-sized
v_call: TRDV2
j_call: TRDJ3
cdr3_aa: CACDRALYWGMNWDTRQMFF
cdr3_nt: TGTGCCTGTGACAGGGCGCTTTACTGGGGGATGAACTGGGACACCCGACAGATGTTTTTC

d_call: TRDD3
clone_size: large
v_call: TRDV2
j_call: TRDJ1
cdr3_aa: CACDILMGDTRGTDKLIF
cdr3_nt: TGTGCCTGTGACATCTTAATGGGGGATACGCGAGGGACCGATAAACTCATCTTT

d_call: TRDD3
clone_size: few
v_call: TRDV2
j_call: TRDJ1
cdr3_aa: CACDILGDIPRTDKLIF
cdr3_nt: TGTGCCTGTGACATACTGGGGGATATCCCGCGCACCGATAAACTCATCTTT

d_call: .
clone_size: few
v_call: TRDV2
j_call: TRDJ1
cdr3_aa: CACDTFTKYRVLTDKLIF
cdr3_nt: TGTGCCTGTGACACATTTACAAAGTATAGGGTATTGACCGATAAACTCATCTTT

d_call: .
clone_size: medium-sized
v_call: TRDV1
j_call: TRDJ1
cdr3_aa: CALGDFLGGHGYTDKLIF
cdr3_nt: TGTGCTCTTGGGGACTTCCTGGGGGGCCACGGGTACACCGATAAACTCATCTTT

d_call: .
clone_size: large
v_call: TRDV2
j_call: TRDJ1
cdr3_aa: CACDSLTGHYTDKLIF
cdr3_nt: TGTGCCTGTGACTCCCTTACTGGGCACTACACCGATAAACTCATCTTT

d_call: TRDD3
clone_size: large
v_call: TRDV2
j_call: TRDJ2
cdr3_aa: CACDTVRGIQGDLTAQLFF
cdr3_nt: TGTGCCTGTGACACCGTACGAGGGATACAGGGCGATTTGACAGCACAACTCTTCTTT

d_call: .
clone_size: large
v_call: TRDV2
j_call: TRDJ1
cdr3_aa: CACDTVPIVGGPNTDKLIF
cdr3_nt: TGTGCCTGTGACACCGTCCCTATTGTGGGGGGCCCCAACACCGATAAACTCATCTTT

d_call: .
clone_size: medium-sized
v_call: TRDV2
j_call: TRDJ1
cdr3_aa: CACDNVGGHGPYTDKLIF
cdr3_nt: TGTGCCTGTGACAACGTGGGGGGCCACGGGCCATACACCGATAAACTCATCTTT

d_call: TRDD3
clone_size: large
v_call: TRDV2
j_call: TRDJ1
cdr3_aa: CACDNVRWGIYSYTDKLIF
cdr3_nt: TGTGCCTGTGACAACGTCCGCTGGGGGATTTATTCGTACACCGATAAACTCATCTTT

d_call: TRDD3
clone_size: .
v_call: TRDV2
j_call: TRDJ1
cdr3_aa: CACDPLDWGIRGDKLIF
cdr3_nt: TGTGCCTGTGACCCCCTCGACTGGGGGATACGGGGCGATAAACTCATCTTT

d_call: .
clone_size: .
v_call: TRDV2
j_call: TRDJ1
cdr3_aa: CACDNLVMDDAVGYTDKLIF
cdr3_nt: TGTGCCTGTGACAATCTCGTCATGGATGACGCGGTCGGGTACACCGATAAACTCATCTTT

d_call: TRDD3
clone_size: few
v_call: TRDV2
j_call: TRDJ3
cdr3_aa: CACDSLLGDTPWDTRQMFF
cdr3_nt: TGTGCCTGTGACTCGTTACTGGGGGATACCCCCTGGGACACCCGACAGATGTTTTTC

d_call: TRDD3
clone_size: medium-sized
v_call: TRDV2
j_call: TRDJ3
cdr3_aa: CACDTLAGGNAWDTRQMFF
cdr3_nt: TGTGCCTGTGACACCCTGGCTGGGGGAAACGCCTGGGACACCCGACAGATGTTTTTC

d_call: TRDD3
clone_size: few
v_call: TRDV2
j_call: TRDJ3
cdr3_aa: CACDTLGDATWDTRQMFF
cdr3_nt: TGTGCCTGTGACACGCTGGGGGACGCCACCTGGGACACCCGACAGATGTTTTTC

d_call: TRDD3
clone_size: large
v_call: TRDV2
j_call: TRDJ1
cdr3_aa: CACDTLGGFDKLIF
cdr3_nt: TGTGCCTGTGACACACTGGGGGGCTTCGATAAACTCATCTTT

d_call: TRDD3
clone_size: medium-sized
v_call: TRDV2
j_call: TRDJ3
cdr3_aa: CACDTVLGDTSWDTRQMFF
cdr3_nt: TGTGCCTGTGACACCGTACTGGGGGATACGTCCTGGGACACCCGACAGATGTTTTTC

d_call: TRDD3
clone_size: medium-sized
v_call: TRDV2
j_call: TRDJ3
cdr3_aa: CACDTGGYASWDTRQMFF
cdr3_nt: TGTGCCTGTGACACTGGGGGATACGCCTCCTGGGACACCCGACAGATGTTTTTC

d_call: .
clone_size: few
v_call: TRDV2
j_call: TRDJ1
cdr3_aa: CACDTVPGVQGAYTDKLIF
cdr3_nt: TGTGCCTGTGACACCGTCCCGGGGGTTCAAGGGGCGTACACCGATAAACTCATCTTT

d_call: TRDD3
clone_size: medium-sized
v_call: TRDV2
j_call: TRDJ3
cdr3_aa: CACDTLLGDTPSWDTRQMFF
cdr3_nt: TGTGCCTGTGACACCCTACTGGGGGATACGCCGTCCTGGGACACCCGACAGATGTTTTTC

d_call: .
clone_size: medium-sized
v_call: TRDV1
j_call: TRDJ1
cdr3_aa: CALGERRRSYLGWGQRDTDKLIF
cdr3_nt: TGTGCTCTTGGGGAACGGAGACGGTCCTACTTGGGCTGGGGGCAAAGGGACACCGATAAACTCATCTTT

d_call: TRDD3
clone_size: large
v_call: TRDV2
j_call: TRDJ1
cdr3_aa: CACDTLEFTGGYGDKLIF
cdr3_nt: TGTGCCTGTGACACCTTGGAATTTACTGGGGGATACGGCGATAAACTCATCTTT

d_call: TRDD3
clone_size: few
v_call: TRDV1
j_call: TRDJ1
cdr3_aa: CALGERFLGPLYWGVRGPYTDKLIF
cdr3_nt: TGTGCTCTTGGGGAACGGTTCCTAGGCCCTCTCTACTGGGGGGTACGGGGTCCGTACACCGATAAACTCATCTTT

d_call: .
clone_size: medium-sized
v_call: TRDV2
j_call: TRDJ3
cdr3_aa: CACDTAGVSSWDTRQMFF
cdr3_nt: TGTGCCTGTGACACCGCGGGGGTTAGCTCCTGGGACACCCGACAGATGTTTTTC

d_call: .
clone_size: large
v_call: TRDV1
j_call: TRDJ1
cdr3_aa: CALGGRRGKLIF
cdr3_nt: TGTGCTCTTGGGGGCCGGAGGGGGAAACTCATCTTT

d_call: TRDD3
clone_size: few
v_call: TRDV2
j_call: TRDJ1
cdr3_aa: CACDTVLGDNPIHVGDTDKLIF
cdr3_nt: TGTGCCTGTGACACCGTACTGGGGGATAACCCAATCCACGTTGGGGACACCGATAAACTCATCTTT

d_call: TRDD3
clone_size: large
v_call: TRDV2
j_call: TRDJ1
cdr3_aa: CACDLLGDYTDKLIF
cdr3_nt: TGTGCCTGTGACCTACTGGGGGATTACACCGATAAACTCATCTTT

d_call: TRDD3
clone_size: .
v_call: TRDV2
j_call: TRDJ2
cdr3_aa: CASDEVLGDTSALTAQLFF
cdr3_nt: TGTGCCAGTGACGAAGTACTGGGGGATACCAGTGCTTTGACAGCACAACTCTTCTTT

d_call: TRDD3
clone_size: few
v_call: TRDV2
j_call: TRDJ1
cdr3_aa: CARDAVLGDTRSTDKLIF
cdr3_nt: TGTGCCCGTGACGCGGTTCTGGGGGATACGCGTAGCACCGATAAACTCATCTTT

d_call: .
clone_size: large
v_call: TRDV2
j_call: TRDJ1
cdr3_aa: CACDTLQSGSRAPYTDKLIF
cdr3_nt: TGTGCCTGTGACACCCTACAAAGTGGGTCCCGGGCCCCGTACACCGATAAACTCATCTTT

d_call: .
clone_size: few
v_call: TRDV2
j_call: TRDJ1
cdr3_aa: CACDTLWGDTDKLIF
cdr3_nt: TGTGCCTGTGACACCTTATGGGGGGACACCGATAAACTCATCTTT

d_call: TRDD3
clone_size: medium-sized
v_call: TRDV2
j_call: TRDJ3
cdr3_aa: CACDTPETGGYAQNRSWDTRQMFF
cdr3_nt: TGTGCCTGTGACACCCCGGAAACTGGGGGATACGCCCAGAATCGCTCCTGGGACACCCGACAGATGTTTTTC

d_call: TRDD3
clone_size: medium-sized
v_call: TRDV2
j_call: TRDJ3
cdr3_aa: CACDILGDIPWDTRQMFF
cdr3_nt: TGTGCCTGTGACATACTGGGGGATATTCCCTGGGACACCCGACAGATGTTTTTC

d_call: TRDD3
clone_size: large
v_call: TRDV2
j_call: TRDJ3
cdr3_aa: CACDTVGDGNSWDTRQMFF
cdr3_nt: TGTGCCTGTGACACGGTGGGGGATGGGAACTCCTGGGACACCCGACAGATGTTTTTC

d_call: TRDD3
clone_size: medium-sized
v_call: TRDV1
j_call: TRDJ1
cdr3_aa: CALGELPFFPMLLGDPPDTDKLIF
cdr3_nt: TGTGCTCTTGGGGAACTGCCCTTCTTCCCCATGTTACTGGGGGACCCACCTGACACCGATAAACTCATCTTT

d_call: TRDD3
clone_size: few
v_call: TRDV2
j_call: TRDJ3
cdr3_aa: CACDTVGDASWDTRQMFF
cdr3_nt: TGTGCCTGTGACACGGTGGGGGATGCGTCCTGGGACACCCGACAGATGTTTTTC

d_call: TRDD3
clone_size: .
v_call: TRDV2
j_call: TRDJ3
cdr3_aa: CACDPLLGERSWDTRQMFF
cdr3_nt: TGTGCCTGTGACCCACTACTGGGGGAACGCTCCTGGGACACCCGACAGATGTTTTTC

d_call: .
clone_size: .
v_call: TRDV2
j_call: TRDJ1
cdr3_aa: CACDTVGGDTYTDKLIF
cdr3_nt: TGTGCCTGTGACACCGTGGGGGGGGACACCTACACCGATAAACTCATCTTT

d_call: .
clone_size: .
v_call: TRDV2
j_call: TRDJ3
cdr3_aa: CACDTVLGPWDTRQIFF
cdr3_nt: TGTGCCTGTGACACTGTACTGGGCCCCTGGGACACCCGACAGATATTTTTC